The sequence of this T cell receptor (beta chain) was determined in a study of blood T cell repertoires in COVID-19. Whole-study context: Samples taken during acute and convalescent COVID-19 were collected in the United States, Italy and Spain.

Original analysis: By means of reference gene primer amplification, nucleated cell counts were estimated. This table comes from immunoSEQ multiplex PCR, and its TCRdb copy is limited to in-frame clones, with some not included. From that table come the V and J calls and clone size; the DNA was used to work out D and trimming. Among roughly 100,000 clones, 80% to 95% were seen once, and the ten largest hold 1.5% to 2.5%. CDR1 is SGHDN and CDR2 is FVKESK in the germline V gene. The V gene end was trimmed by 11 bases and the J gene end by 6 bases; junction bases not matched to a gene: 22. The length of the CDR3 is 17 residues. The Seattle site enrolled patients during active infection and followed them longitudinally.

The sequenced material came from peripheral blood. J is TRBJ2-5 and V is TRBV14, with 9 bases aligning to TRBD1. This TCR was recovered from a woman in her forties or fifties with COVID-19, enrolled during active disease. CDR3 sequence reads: CAPEKPARGGQGQTQYF. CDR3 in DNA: TGTGCCCCCGAGAAGCCCGCACGAGGGGGACAGGGCCAGACCCAGTACTTC.